Sequencing of this T cell receptor beta chain was carried out in a study of control samples from healthy donors and cancer patients. The germline gives CDR1 SGDLS, CDR2 YYNGEE. This CDR3 has 17 amino acids. J was trimmed by 5 bases and V by 0 bases; bases with no gene match: 7. TCRdb's table, derived via immunoSEQ multiplex PCR, lists solely in-frame clones and lacks some. The sample lists tens of thousands of clones, more than 70% occurring once. V and J are TRBV9 and TRBJ2-5; the match to TRBD2 covers 13 bases. The sequencing input was PBMCs. The TCR sequence derives from a man aged 55-75 years with colorectal cancer. CDR3 bases: TGTGCCAGCAGCGTAGGTGGGACTAGCGGGGTGTGGGAGACCCAGTACTTC. Residues: CASSVGGTSGVWETQYF.